The 6 T cell receptor beta chains given below trace back to one sample, sequenced in a study of T-cell memory formation after mild COVID-19. TCRdb reprocessed the 5' RACE reads with MiXCR, giving one entry per CDR3 protein. Among about 350,000 distinct CDR3 sequences, roughly 13% were seen once, and the ten largest hold about 20%. Specimen: PBMCs or a T cell subset sorted from them (not recorded which). The receptors here all came from a man between 18 and 29 years old who had mild COVID-19 (a few samples of this study predate the infection). Cell type and time point are not known.

This clonotype was counted many times. The chain carries TRBV7-9 and TRBJ2-5, with 7 positions matching TRBD2. There are 13 residues in the CDR3. Losses at the gene ends were 7 bases for V and 1 base for J; bases not matched to a gene: 3. Germline V gene lookup returns CDR1 SEHNR and CDR2 FQNEAQ (reference sequence). For the CDR3, the DNA is TGTGCCAGCACCTCTAGCGGCCAAGAGACCCAGTACTTC. Translated, it gives CASTSSGQETQYF.

This clonotype was recorded many times. The chain combines TRBV4-2 with TRBJ2-3; D not resolved. Per the germline V gene, CDR1 is LGHNA and CDR2 is YNFKEQ. Trimming took 0 bases from V and 2 from J, leaving 9 bases between them. The CDR3 extends over 15 amino acids. Here the CDR3 reads CASSQDLRITDTQYF. The CDR3 bases are TGTGCCAGCAGCCAAGATCTTAGGATCACAGATACGCAGTATTTT.

This clonotype has a handful of counts. J is TRBJ2-7 and V is TRBV20-1; TRBD1 matches at 11 bases. With 6 bases clipped from V and 2 bases from J, the junction kept 3 bases outside the gene matches. This CDR3 comprises 13 residues. CDR1 DFQATT and CDR2 SNEGSKA come from the germline V gene (reference sequence). The CDR3 loop reads CSAAGQGAYEQYV. The CDR3 nucleotides are TGCAGTGCAGCGGGACAGGGGGCCTACGAGCAGTACGTC.

The J gene is TRBJ1-2, the V gene TRBV29-1; TRBD1 might be the D (5 bases). Germline CDR1 and CDR2: SQVTM and ANQGSEA. This CDR3 contains 12 residues. The germline V and J ends were trimmed by 6 bases and 6 bases, with 14 bases remaining between them. The CDR3 region has the DNA TGCAGCGTCGCACCCCCGGGACATGGCTACACCTTC. Its protein product is CSVAPPGHGYTF.

The genes are TRBV5-1 and TRBJ2-7; 9 positions match TRBD2. J was trimmed by 2 bases and V by 1 base; bases with no gene match: 4. Germline CDR1 and CDR2: SGHRS and YFSETQ. The CDR3 runs 15 residues. The CDR3 is CASSLWRGGTYEQYF. The DNA of the CDR3 is TGCGCCAGCAGCTTGTGGCGGGGGGGGACCTACGAGCAGTACTTC.

V and J are TRBV4-3 and TRBJ1-4, with D unresolved. With 0 bases removed from V and 12 bases from J, the gap between germline ends came to 8 bases. Germline lookup yields CDR1 LGHNA and CDR2 YSLEER. The CDR3 loop spans 12 amino acids. The CDR3 coding sequence is TGCGCCAGCAGCCAAGAACGACGGGAACTGTTTTTT. Translation: CASSQERRELFF.